One and the same sample provided the 4 T cell receptor beta chains below, sequenced in a study of T-cell memory formation after mild COVID-19. From the 5' RACE reads, TCRdb called clonotypes with MiXCR, one entry per CDR3 protein. This table holds some 150,000 distinct CDR3 sequences, 5.5% to 7% found once. The sample consisted of PBMCs or a T cell subset sorted from them (not recorded which). These receptor sequences come from an adult woman who had mild COVID-19 (a few samples of this study predate the infection). Cell type and time point are not known.

This clonotype was seen repeatedly, ten times or more. The chain has TRBV7-9 and TRBJ1-2, with TRBD1 as a possible D gene (5 bases). V lost 1 base and J lost 6, with 6 bases in between. The CDR3 extends over 12 amino acids. Germline V gene sequence: CDR1 SEHNR, CDR2 FQNEAQ (reference sequence). CDR3 nucleotide sequence: TGTGCCAGCAGCTTAGGAGGGGATGGCTACACCTTC. Protein sequence: CASSLGGDGYTF.

In this sample, this clonotype turned up a few times. V usage is TRBV3-1 and J usage is TRBJ1-1; a weak D match, TRBD1 (5 bases). V was clipped by 7 bases and J by 5 bases, with 14 bases between them. CDR1 is LGHDT and CDR2 is YNNKEL in the germline V gene (reference sequence). This CDR3 contains 13 residues. CDR3 DNA sequence: TGTGCCAGCATAGGAGGGAGGGGAACTGAAGCTTTCTTT. This translates into CASIGGRGTEAFF. Together with reference TRBV3-1 and TRBJ1-1, the CDR3 gives the full variable domain: DTAVSQTPKYLVTQMGNDKSIKCEQNLGHDTMYWYKQDSKKFLKIMFSYNNKELIINETVPNRFSPKSPDKAHLNLHINSLELGDSAVYFCASIGGRGTEAFFGQGTRLTVV.

This clonotype was seen repeatedly, ten times or more. The V and J genes are TRBV6-5 and TRBJ1-2; TRBD1 is a possible D gene (6 bases). Germline CDR1 is MNHEY and CDR2 is SVGAGI. This CDR3 is built from 16 residues. V gave up 0 bases and J gave up 8 bases, with 19 bases separating them. The CDR3 spells CASSYSLTYLQGGYTF. CDR3 sequence (DNA): TGTGCCAGCAGTTACTCTTTGACCTACTTACAGGGCGGCTACACCTTC.

This chain uses TRBV7-8 with TRBJ2-2; TRBD1 agrees at 9 bases. V gave up 6 bases and J gave up 2 bases; unmatched junction bases: 7. The CDR3 runs to 16 residues. Germline CDR1 SGHVS, CDR2 FQNEAQ. The CDR3 is CASSPTGGFNTGELFF. CDR3 sequence (DNA): TGTGCCAGCAGTCCCACAGGGGGCTTCAACACCGGGGAGCTGTTTTTT.